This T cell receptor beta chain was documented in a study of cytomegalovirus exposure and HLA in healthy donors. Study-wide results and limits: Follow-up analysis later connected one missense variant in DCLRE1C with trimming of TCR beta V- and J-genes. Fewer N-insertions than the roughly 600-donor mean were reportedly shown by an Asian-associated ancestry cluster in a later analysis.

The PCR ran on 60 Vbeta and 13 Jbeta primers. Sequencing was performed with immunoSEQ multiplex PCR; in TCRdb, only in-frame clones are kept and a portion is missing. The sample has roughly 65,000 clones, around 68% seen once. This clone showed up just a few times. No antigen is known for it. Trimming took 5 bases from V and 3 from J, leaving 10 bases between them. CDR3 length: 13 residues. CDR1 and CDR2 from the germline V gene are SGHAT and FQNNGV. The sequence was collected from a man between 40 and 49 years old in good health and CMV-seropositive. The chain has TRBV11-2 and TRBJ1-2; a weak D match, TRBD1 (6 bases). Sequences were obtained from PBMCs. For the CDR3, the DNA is TGTGCCAGCAGCGGCGGACAGTACTATGGCTACACCTTC. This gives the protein CASSGGQYYGYTF.